Presented here are 21 T cell receptor beta chains from one specimen sequenced in a study of long-term antiretroviral therapy in people with HIV. Survey level was the resolution at which the v3.0 immunoSEQ assay ran. The assay was immunoSEQ multiplex PCR, and TCRdb's table has in-frame clones only and misses some. This table holds roughly 28,000 clones, about 96% found once. Source: unsorted PBMCs, taken approximately 6.3 years after starting antiretroviral therapy. The receptor source for this set is a man between 25 and 39 years old with HIV.

DNA for the CDR3: TGCGCCAGCAGCTGGACAGGGGGCTTTGAAAAACTGTTTTTT. Translation gives CASSWTGGFEKLFF. This chain links TRBV5-1 with TRBJ1-4; 11 bases are a match to TRBD1. Unmatched junction bases numbered 2, after V lost 3 bases and J lost 7 bases. The germline gives CDR1 SGHRS, CDR2 YFSETQ. The CDR3 covers 14 residues.

The J gene is TRBJ2-3, the V gene TRBV6-4; a possible D gene is TRBD2 (5 bases). Germline CDR1 reads MRHNA; CDR2 reads SNTAGT. The CDR3 is made up of 15 amino acids. Trimming took 3 bases from V and 2 from J, leaving 12 bases between them. The CDR3 DNA sequence: TGTGCCAGCAGTGAGCGTTCCGGGAACACAGATACGCAGTATTTT. This codes for CASSERSGNTDTQYF.

This rearrangement joins TRBV5-1 to TRBJ2-5, with a possible D match to TRBD1 (5 bases). CDR1 and CDR2 (germline): SGHRS, YFSETQ. V was cut by 0 bases and J by 0 bases, with 12 bases left in between. The CDR3 contains 16 residues. CDR3 loop: CASSLGQLSYQETQYF. The DNA of the CDR3 is TGCGCCAGCAGCTTGGGACAGCTATCGTACCAAGAGACCCAGTACTTC.

The chain links TRBV11-1 to TRBJ2-6; 10 bases match TRBD1. Per the germline V gene, CDR1 is SGHAT and CDR2 is FQDESV (reference sequence). The V and J ends lost 6 bases and 5 bases, in that order; junction bases with no gene match: 7. The CDR3 spans 16 residues. The CDR3 DNA is TGTGCCAGCAGGAGGACAGGGGGTCATTGGGCCAACGTCCTGACTTTC. Amino acid sequence: CASRRTGGHWANVLTF.

The V and J genes are TRBV15 and TRBJ2-7; D might be TRBD1 or TRBD2, each matching 6 bases. The CDR3 is made up of 19 amino acids. The germline gives CDR1 LNHNV, CDR2 YYDKDF (reference sequence). Trimming removed 0 bases from V and 0 bases from J, with 21 bases in between. For the CDR3, the DNA is TGTGCCACCAGCAGAGAACGGGCCTCAGTGGGGGGCGCCTCCTACGAGCAGTACTTC. Its translation: CATSRERASVGGASYEQYF.

This chain uses TRBV6-5 with TRBJ1-2; D is perhaps TRBD1 (6 bases). CDR3 length equals 13 residues. Per the germline V gene, CDR1 is MNHEY and CDR2 is SVGAGI. Trimming stripped 6 bases from V and 3 bases from J, with 11 bases between. The CDR3 region has the DNA TGTGCCAGCAGGCAGGGGCACGACTATGGCTACACCTTC. Translated, it gives CASRQGHDYGYTF.

V and J are TRBV14 and TRBJ1-4; tentatively, D is TRBD1 (6 bases). Germline assignment: CDR1 SGHDN and CDR2 FVKESK. V gave up 6 bases and J gave up 8 bases, with 19 bases separating them. This CDR3 comprises 15 residues. CDR3 sequence (DNA): TGTGCCAGCAGTTATACAGGGTCGGTTTCGGAAAAACTGTTTTTT. Its translation is CASSYTGSVSEKLFF.

V and J are TRBV19 and TRBJ2-1, with a weak D call TRBD1 (6 bases). The V end was cut by 7 bases, the J end by 9 bases, with 19 bases between. The germline V gene has CDR1 LNHDA and CDR2 SQIVND (reference sequence). CDR3 length equals 14 residues. In DNA, the CDR3 is TGTGCCAGTAAAATCAGGGGACCTTCGGTTGAGCAGTTCTTC. Translation: CASKIRGPSVEQFF.

The rearrangement joins TRBV7-2 to TRBJ2-7; TRBD2 matches 12 bases. With V trimmed by 4 bases and J by 12 bases, 10 bases remained unmatched. CDR3 length: 14 residues. In germline, CDR1 is SGHTA, CDR2 FQGNSA. The CDR3 is CASSSGLAGSRWYF. In DNA, the CDR3 is TGTGCCAGCAGCTCAGGACTAGCGGGGTCCCGGTGGTACTTC. Full variable domain (remainder filled in from reference TRBV7-2 and TRBJ2-7): GAGVSQSPSNKVTEKGKDVELRCDPISGHTALYWYRQSLGQGLEFLIYFQGNSAPDKSGLPSDRFSAERTGGSVSTLTIQRTQQEDSAVYLCASSSGLAGSRWYFGPGTRLTVT.

Concerning this clone: Germline is not matched at one junction end, which may reflect a read error. The chain recombines TRBV19 with TRBJ2-5, with D perhaps matching TRBD1 or TRBD2 (6 bases each). This CDR3 has 13 amino acids. From germline, CDR1 is LNHDA and CDR2 SQIVND (reference sequence). The CDR3 spells CASSRGAQETQYF. CDR3 in DNA: TGTGCCAGCAGTAGGGGGGCCCAAGAGACCCAGTACTTC.

The chain employs TRBV7-3 and TRBJ1-1; 8 bases fit TRBD1. Germline V gene sequence: CDR1 SGHTA, CDR2 FQGTGA. The trim removed 0 bases at V and 12 bases at J, leaving 6 bases unmatched. The CDR3 has 13 residues. The CDR3 coding sequence is TGTGCCAGCAGCTTAACCGGGGACAGGAATACTTTCTTT. The encoded protein is CASSLTGDRNTFF. Full variable domain (outside the CDR3, taken from reference TRBV7-3 and TRBJ1-1): GAGVSQTPSNKVTEKGKYVELRCDPISGHTALYWYRQSLGQGPEFLIYFQGTGAADDSGLPNDRFFAVRPEGSVSTLKIQRTERGDSAVYLCASSLTGDRNTFFGQGTRLTVV.

The gene calls are TRBV30 and TRBJ2-2, with 10 bases lining up with TRBD1. This CDR3 comprises 13 residues. Germline V gene sequence: CDR1 GTSNPN, CDR2 SVGIG (reference sequence). J gave up 6 bases and V 5 bases, and 3 bases lay outside the gene matches. CDR3 residues: CAWEDRGPGELFF. The CDR3, as DNA: TGTGCCTGGGAAGACAGGGGGCCCGGGGAGCTGTTTTTT.

The CDR3 protein is CASSLNTISGNTIYF. The CDR3 bases are TGTGCCAGCAGTTTAAACACTATCTCTGGAAACACCATATATTTT. The chain employs TRBV6-5 and TRBJ1-3, with D unclear. V lost 4 bases and J lost 0, with 10 bases in between. The CDR3 loop spans 15 amino acids. Germline values: CDR1 MNHEY, CDR2 SVGAGI.

The chain links TRBV7-3 to TRBJ1-1; D unclear. CDR1 is SGHTA and CDR2 is FQGTGA in the germline V gene. V was shortened by 5 bases and J by 1 base, with 20 bases between the two germline ends. The CDR3 covers 17 residues. This chain's CDR3 is CASSPQGRQIANTEAFF. The CDR3 nucleotides read TGTGCCAGCAGCCCACAAGGGAGGCAGATAGCGAACACTGAAGCTTTCTTT.

V usage is TRBV2 and J usage is TRBJ1-3; no definite D call. Looked up from germline, CDR1 is SNHLY and CDR2 is FYNNEI. This CDR3 has 12 amino acids. The V end was cut by 8 bases, the J end by 8 bases, with 13 bases between. The CDR3 here is CASLGPRYTIYF. The CDR3 nucleotides read TGTGCCAGCTTAGGACCCCGGTACACCATATATTTT.

V is TRBV7-8 and J is TRBJ1-3, with D unclear. CDR1 and CDR2 from the germline V gene are SGHVS and FQNEAQ. The V gene lost 5 bases and the J gene lost 4 bases, with 15 bases spanning the gap. The CDR3 length is 15 residues. This CDR3 reads CASSVPFNGGNTIYF. In DNA form, the CDR3 reads TGTGCCAGCAGCGTCCCCTTTAATGGCGGAAACACCATATATTTT. Supplemented by reference TRBV7-8 and TRBJ1-3, the full variable domain reads GAGVSQSPRYKVAKRGQDVALRCDPISGHVSLFWYQQALGQGPEFLTYFQNEAQLDKSGLPSDRFFAERPEGSVSTLKIQRTQQEDSAVYLCASSVPFNGGNTIYFGEGSWLTVV.

This clone has just one count. This chain uses TRBV9 with TRBJ2-5, with D tentatively TRBD2 (6 bases). Germline-derived CDR1 and CDR2 are SGDLS and YYNGEE. The CDR3 loop spans 14 amino acids. Between the trimmed V and J ends, which lost 5 bases and 2 bases, there was a span of 13 bases. CDR3 loop: CASSEGRGQETQYF. The CDR3 coding sequence is TGTGCCAGCAGTGAGGGCCGGGGGCAAGAGACCCAGTACTTC.

The CDR3 protein is CASTLEYSTEAFF. The DNA of the CDR3 is TGTGCCAGTACCCTGGAGTACTCCACTGAAGCTTTCTTT. This chain joins TRBV19 and TRBJ1-1, with unresolved D. CDR1 is LNHDA, CDR2 SQIVND, per germline (reference sequence). CDR3 length: 13 amino acids. Trimming took 7 bases from V and 4 from J, leaving 13 bases between them.

In DNA form, the CDR3 reads TGTGCCTGGAGGCAGGGGGCAAGGTCCTACAATGAGCAGTTCTTC. Its protein is CAWRQGARSYNEQFF. The chain links TRBV30 to TRBJ2-1; 8 positions match TRBD1. V lost 3 bases, J lost 1 base, and 5 bases stayed unmatched. Germline assignment: CDR1 GTSNPN and CDR2 SVGIG (reference sequence). CDR3 length: 15 residues.

In nucleotides, the CDR3 is TGTGCCAGTAGTATATTGTCCATGCCGGAAAACACCATATATTTT. Encoded protein: CASSILSMPENTIYF. The chain recombines TRBV19 with TRBJ1-3; D is uncertain. Germline V lookup: CDR1 LNHDA, CDR2 SQIVND (reference sequence). CDR3 length: 15 amino acids. V was trimmed by 2 bases and J by 6 bases, leaving 14 bases between them.

This chain links TRBV4-1 with TRBJ2-1; the D is unclear. The ends were cut back, 0 bases at V and 7 bases at J, with 7 bases in the middle. CDR3 size: 13 residues. From germline, CDR1 is MGHRA and CDR2 YSYEKL. The CDR3 is CASSQDQKNEQFF. Here the CDR3 DNA reads TGCGCCAGCAGCCAAGATCAAAAGAATGAGCAGTTCTTC.